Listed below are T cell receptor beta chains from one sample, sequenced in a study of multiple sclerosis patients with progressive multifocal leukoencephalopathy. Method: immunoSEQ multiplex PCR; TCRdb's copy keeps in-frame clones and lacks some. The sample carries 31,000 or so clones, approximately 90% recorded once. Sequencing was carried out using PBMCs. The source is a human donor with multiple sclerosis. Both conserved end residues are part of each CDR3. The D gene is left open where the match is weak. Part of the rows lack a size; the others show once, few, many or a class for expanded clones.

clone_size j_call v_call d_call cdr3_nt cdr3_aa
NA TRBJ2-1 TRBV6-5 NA TGTGCCAGCAGTTTTTCCTCATACAATGAGCAGTTCTTC CASSFSSYNEQFF
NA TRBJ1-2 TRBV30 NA TGTGCCTGGAGTGTACAAGGGGCCGGCTACACCTTC CAWSVQGAGYTF
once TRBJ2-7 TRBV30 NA TGTGCCTGGAAGAGGGAGCCCTACGAGCAGTACTTC CAWKREPYEQYF
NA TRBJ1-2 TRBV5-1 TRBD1 TGCGCCAGCAGCTTTCTGGACAGGGAGCATTCTTATCTTTATGGCTACACCTTC CASSFLDREHSYLYGYTF
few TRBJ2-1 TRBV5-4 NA TGTGCCAGCAGCTTGGGGGACCCTCTGAGGGAGCAGTTCTTC CASSLGDPLREQFF
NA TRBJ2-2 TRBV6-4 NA TGTGCCAGCAGTATCGAAGGGGGGCCCGGGGAGCTGTTTTTT CASSIEGGPGELFF
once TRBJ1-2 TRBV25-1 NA TGTGCCAGCAGTAGCGGCTATGGCTACACCTTC CASSSGYGYTF
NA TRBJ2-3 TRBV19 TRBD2 TGTGCCAGTAGTATTCTAGCGGGCGGCACAGATACGCAGTATTTT CASSILAGGTDTQYF
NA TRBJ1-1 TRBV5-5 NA TGTGCCAGCTCACAGGGACTGGTACGTGAAGCTTTCTTT CASSQGLVREAFF
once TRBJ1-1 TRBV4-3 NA TGCGCCAGCAGCCTCCTTTGGGAGGACAACACTGAAGCTTTCTTT CASSLLWEDNTEAFF
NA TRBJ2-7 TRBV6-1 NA TGTGCCAGCAGTGAAGCGGGAGTATCCTACGAGCAGTACTTC CASSEAGVSYEQYF
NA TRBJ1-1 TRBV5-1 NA TGCGCCAGCAGCTTGGCCTTTAGACCTGGCGGTGAAGCTTTCTTT CASSLAFRPGGEAFF
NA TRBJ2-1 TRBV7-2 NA TGTGCCAGCAGCTTCGGACAGATTTACAATGAGCAGTTCTTC CASSFGQIYNEQFF
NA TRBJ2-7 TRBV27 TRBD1 TGTGCCAGCAGTTTCTCAACCTTAGGACAGGGCAACGAGCAGTACTTC CASSFSTLGQGNEQYF
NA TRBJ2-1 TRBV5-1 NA TGCGCCAGCAGCACCCAGACCGAGATCAATGGGCAGTTCTTC CASSTQTEINGQFF
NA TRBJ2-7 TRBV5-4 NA TGTGCCAGCAGCTTAAGGATACTCAGCGAAGGGACCTACGAGCAGTACTTC CASSLRILSEGTYEQYF
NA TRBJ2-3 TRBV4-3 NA TGCGCCAGCAGCCAAGTACACAGCAACACAGATACGCAGTATTTT CASSQVHSNTDTQYF
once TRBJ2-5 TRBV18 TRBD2 TGTGCCAGCTCACCACTCCCCTCTGGACTAGCGGGAGTCAAAGAGACCCAGTACTTC CASSPLPSGLAGVKETQYF
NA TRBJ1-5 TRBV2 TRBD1 TGTGCCAGCAGTATCGACAGGGTTGATCAGCCCCAGCATTTT CASSIDRVDQPQHF
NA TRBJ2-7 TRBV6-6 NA TGTGCCAGCAGCTGGGAGAGGGATACCTACGAGCAGTACTTC CASSWERDTYEQYF
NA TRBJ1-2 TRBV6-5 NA TGTGCCAGCAGTTACTTGCGCGGGGACTATGGCTACACCTTC CASSYLRGDYGYTF
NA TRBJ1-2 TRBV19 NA TGTGCCAGTAAGGACGGGGGCGGAATGGATGGCTACACCTTC CASKDGGGMDGYTF
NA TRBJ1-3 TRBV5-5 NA TGTGCCAGCAGCCAAGCTCGTACAGGAATCTCTGGAAACACCATATATTTT CASSQARTGISGNTIYF